Listed here are 17 T cell receptor beta chains from one sample, sequenced in a study of early T cells in non-severe SARS-CoV-2 infection. TCRdb processed the 5' RACE reads anew with MiXCR; each CDR3 protein has one entry. The repertoire holds tens of thousands of distinct CDR3 sequences, with around 3.6% as singletons. Sequencing was performed on whole blood. The receptors stem from an adult who was a healthcare worker with PCR-confirmed SARS-CoV-2 infection or an uninfected control (not recorded which).

This clonotype was recorded a few times. This sequence joins TRBV4-1 and TRBJ1-1; 7 bases are shared with TRBD1. V trimming: 6 bases; J trimming: 6 bases; junction bases outside the gene matches: 7. CDR1 and CDR2 (germline): MGHRA, YSYEKL. The CDR3 totals 13 residues. CDR3 sequence (DNA): TGCGCCAGCAGGGACAGGCAATCCCCTGAAGCTTTCTTT. Protein product: CASRDRQSPEAFF.

The chain joins TRBV2 to TRBJ2-1; D gene ambiguous. Trimming stripped 6 bases from V and 4 bases from J, with 7 bases between. The CDR3 runs 12 residues. CDR1 and CDR2 from the germline V gene are SNHLY and FYNNEI. CDR3 protein: CASSFEYNEQFF. CDR3 nucleotide sequence: TGTGCCAGCAGCTTCGAATACAATGAGCAGTTCTTC.

This clonotype has at least ten counts. V usage is TRBV5-4 and J usage is TRBJ2-7; D remains unclear. The CDR3 contains 13 residues. V lost 1 base and J 0 bases, leaving 5 bases between the germline ends. Germline CDR1 is SGHNT and CDR2 is YYREEE (reference sequence). CDR3 in amino acids: CASSLYSSYEQYF. CDR3 DNA sequence: TGTGCCAGCAGCTTGTACAGCTCCTACGAGCAGTACTTC. Full variable domain (missing parts from reference TRBV5-4 and TRBJ2-7): ETGVTQSPTHLIKTRGQQVTLRCSSQSGHNTVSWYQQALGQGPQFIFQYYREEENGRGNFPPRFSGLQFPNYSSELNVNALELDDSALYLCASSLYSSYEQYFGPGTRLTVT.

This clonotype occurred a few times. This chain uses TRBV5-1 with TRBJ1-1; TRBD1 matches at 8 bases. CDR1 is SGHRS and CDR2 is YFSETQ in the germline V gene. The length of the CDR3 is 15 residues. V gave up 0 bases and J gave up 2 bases; unmatched junction bases: 3. In nucleotides, the CDR3 is TGCGCCAGCAGCTTGGGGACAGGGTCAAACACTGAAGCTTTCTTT. Its protein is CASSLGTGSNTEAFF. The entire variable domain, with the rest obtained from reference TRBV5-1 and TRBJ1-1, is as follows: KAGVTQTPRYLIKTRGQQVTLSCSPISGHRSVSWYQQTPGQGLQFLFEYFSETQRNKGNFPGRFSGRQFSNSRSEMNVSTLELGDSALYLCASSLGTGSNTEAFFGQGTRLTVV.

In this sample, this clonotype turned up many times. The chain employs TRBV10-1 and TRBJ2-7; a weak D match, TRBD1 (6 bases). Trimming cost V 6 bases and J 6 bases, with 15 bases left between them. The CDR3 loop spans 13 amino acids. Germline values: CDR1 WNHNN, CDR2 SYGVQD (reference sequence). In DNA form, the CDR3 reads TGCGCCAGCAGACAGGGTAATCAAGGCGAGCAGTACTTC. Encoded protein: CASRQGNQGEQYF.

This clonotype was observed at least ten times. The chain employs TRBV15 and TRBJ1-5; D call uncertain. The V end lost 1 base, the J end lost 3 bases, and 7 bases lay between the germline ends. CDR1 and CDR2 from the germline V gene are LNHNV and YYDKDF (reference sequence). The CDR3 runs 14 residues. The CDR3 loop reads CATSRVHINQPQHF. Written as DNA, the CDR3 is TGTGCCACCAGCAGAGTACATATCAATCAGCCCCAGCATTTT. The variable domain in full, completed from reference TRBV15 and TRBJ1-5, reads DAMVIQNPRYQVTQFGKPVTLSCSQTLNHNVMYWYQQKSSQAPKLLFHYYDKDFNNEADTPDNFQSRRPNTSFCFLDIRSPGLGDTAMYLCATSRVHINQPQHFGDGTRLSIL.

This clonotype was found many times. The V gene is TRBV14, the J gene TRBJ2-2, with TRBD1 identical over 7 bases. Germline trimming cut 4 bases from V and 1 base from J; bases unmatched to any gene: 3. There are 15 residues in the CDR3. Germline V CDR1 and CDR2: SGHDN, FVKESK. The CDR3 loop is CASSRGTENTGELFF. DNA of the CDR3: TGTGCCAGCAGCCGAGGGACAGAGAACACCGGGGAGCTGTTTTTT.

This clonotype came up many times. The J gene is TRBJ2-3, the V gene TRBV27; 9 bases fit TRBD2. The V gene's germline CDR1 is MNHEY and CDR2 SMNVEV (reference sequence). The CDR3 covers 15 residues. Trimming cost V 5 bases and J 4 bases; bases outside gene matches: 7. CDR3 in DNA: TGTGCCAGCAGTCCTCGACTAGCGGCGGCAGATACGCAGTATTTT. Translated, it gives CASSPRLAAADTQYF.

At least ten counts were recorded for this clonotype. This rearrangement joins TRBV15 to TRBJ2-3; 8 positions match TRBD2. J was trimmed by 2 bases and V by 2 bases; bases with no gene match: 12. Germline-derived CDR1 and CDR2 are LNHNV and YYDKDF (reference sequence). The CDR3 is made up of 18 amino acids. In nucleotides, the CDR3 is TGTGCCACCAGCAGATCCCCCCCTGGCGGGGGGTTCACAGATACGCAGTATTTT. Translating gives CATSRSPPGGGFTDTQYF.

This rearrangement joins TRBV7-9 to TRBJ2-2; D is unresolved. CDR1 and CDR2 from the germline V gene are SEHNR and FQNEAQ (reference sequence). This CDR3 region has 13 residues. Trimming stripped 8 bases from V and 2 bases from J, with 9 bases between. In DNA form, the CDR3 reads TGTGCCAGCCTGGCCTTCAACACCGGGGAGCTGTTTTTT. Its protein is CASLAFNTGELFF. Using reference TRBV7-9 and TRBJ2-2 for the parts outside the CDR3, the full variable domain is DTGVSQNPRHKITKRGQNVTFRCDPISEHNRLYWYRQTLGQGPEFLTYFQNEAQLEKSRLLSDRFSAERPKGSFSTLEIQRTEQGDSAMYLCASLAFNTGELFFGEGSRLTVL.

This clonotype was observed at least ten times. The chain joins TRBV14 to TRBJ1-1; a possible D gene is TRBD1 (6 bases). This CDR3 is built from 14 residues. The ends were cut back, 3 bases at V and 6 bases at J, with 14 bases in the middle. The germline CDR1 and CDR2 sequences are SGHDN and FVKESK. The CDR3 reads CASSQGGGVAEAFF. The CDR3 DNA follows: TGTGCCAGCAGCCAGGGAGGGGGTGTCGCTGAAGCTTTCTTT.

The chain uses TRBV3-1 and TRBJ1-1; no definite D call. The CDR3 contains 16 residues. Germline V gene lookup returns CDR1 LGHDT and CDR2 YNNKEL (reference sequence). The V end lost 0 bases, the J end lost 2 bases, and 13 bases lay between the germline ends. Here the CDR3 reads CASSQDSRARNTEAFF. The CDR3 DNA follows: TGTGCCAGCAGCCAAGATTCAAGGGCACGAAACACTGAAGCTTTCTTT.

This clonotype was counted ten times or more. V is TRBV29-1 and J is TRBJ1-2, with D possibly being TRBD1 (6 bases). CDR1 and CDR2 (germline): SQVTM, ANQGSEA. Trimming shortened V by 5 bases and J by 2 bases, and 15 bases separated the two germline ends. This CDR3 contains 14 residues. Here the CDR3 DNA reads TGCAGCGTTCCGAGGGGTACAGGGAACTATGGCTACACCTTC. This encodes CSVPRGTGNYGYTF.

This clonotype appeared many times. The chain combines TRBV29-1 with TRBJ2-2; no reliable D call. CDR1 is SQVTM and CDR2 is ANQGSEA in the germline V gene. This CDR3 region has 13 residues. Trimming shortened V by 4 bases and J by 2 bases, and 8 bases separated the two germline ends. CDR3 in amino acids: CSVAPENTGELFF. The CDR3 coding sequence is TGCAGCGTTGCCCCGGAAAACACCGGGGAGCTGTTTTTT.

This clonotype was observed at least ten times. The gene calls are TRBV7-3 and TRBJ2-5, with 12 bases matching TRBD2. CDR3 size: 15 residues. CDR1 SGHTA and CDR2 FQGTGA come from the germline V gene. V shed 5 bases and J 6 bases; nucleotides not matched to a gene: 7. CDR3 nucleotide sequence: TGTGCCAGCAGCCCAGGACTAGCGGGAAGCCAGACCCAGTACTTC. Protein: CASSPGLAGSQTQYF. The complete variable domain, with remaining parts taken from reference TRBV7-3 and TRBJ2-5, reads GAGVSQTPSNKVTEKGKYVELRCDPISGHTALYWYRQSLGQGPEFLIYFQGTGAADDSGLPNDRFFAVRPEGSVSTLKIQRTERGDSAVYLCASSPGLAGSQTQYFGPGTRLLVL.

This clonotype was counted many times. The V call is TRBV4-1, the J call TRBJ2-7, with a weak D call TRBD2 (5 bases). The germline V and J ends were trimmed by 1 base and 1 base, with 11 bases remaining between them. CDR1 is MGHRA and CDR2 is YSYEKL in the germline V gene. The CDR3 totals 15 residues. The CDR3 nucleotides read TGCGCCAGCAGCCAAGGAAGAGCGGCTTCCTACGAGCAGTACTTC. This encodes CASSQGRAASYEQYF.

This clonotype was picked up many times. The chain recombines TRBV12-3 or TRBV12-4 with TRBJ2-3; 7 bases map to TRBD1. This CDR3 has 14 residues. The V gene end was trimmed by 4 bases and the J gene end by 4 bases; junction bases not matched to a gene: 5. CDR3 sequence (DNA): TGTGCCAGCAGTTCGACAGGGTTGGCAGATACGCAGTATTTT. Its translation: CASSSTGLADTQYF.